This T cell receptor (beta chain) was recovered during a study of cytomegalovirus exposure and HLA in healthy donors. TCRdb's copy holds only in-frame clones and misses some; the assay was immunoSEQ multiplex PCR. The profile shows roughly 150,000 clones, almost 85% of them singletons. The CDR3 consists of 15 residues. Germline CDR1 SGHTA, CDR2 FQGNSA. V lost 5 bases to trimming and J lost 1 base, with 15 bases between them. The sequenced sample was PBMCs. The chain carries TRBV7-2 and TRBJ2-7, with unresolved D. This sequence was found in a man younger than 45 in good health and CMV-seropositive. DNA of the CDR3: TGTGCCAGCAGCGCAGATTTTTCACTATCCTACGAGCAGTACTTC. The encoded protein is CASSADFSLSYEQYF.